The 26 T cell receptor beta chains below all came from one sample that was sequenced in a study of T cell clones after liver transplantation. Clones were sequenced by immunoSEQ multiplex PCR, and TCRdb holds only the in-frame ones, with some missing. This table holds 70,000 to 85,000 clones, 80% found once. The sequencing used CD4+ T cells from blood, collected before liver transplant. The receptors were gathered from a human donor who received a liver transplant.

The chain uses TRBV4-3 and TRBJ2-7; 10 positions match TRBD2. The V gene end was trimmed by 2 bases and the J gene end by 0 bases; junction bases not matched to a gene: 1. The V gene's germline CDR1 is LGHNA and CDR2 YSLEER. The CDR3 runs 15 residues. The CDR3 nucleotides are TGCGCCAGCAGCCAACTAGCGGGGGACTCCTACGAGCAGTACTTC. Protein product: CASSQLAGDSYEQYF.

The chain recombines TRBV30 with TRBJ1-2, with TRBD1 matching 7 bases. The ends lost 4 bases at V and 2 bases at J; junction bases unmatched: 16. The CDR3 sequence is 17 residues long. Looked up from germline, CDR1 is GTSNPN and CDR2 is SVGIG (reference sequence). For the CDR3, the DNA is TGTGCCTGGACTAGAGGAGGAGGAGGGGGCATCAACTATGGCTACACCTTC. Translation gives CAWTRGGGGGINYGYTF.

The CDR3 here is CASSYAPPGQGPEQYF. The CDR3 DNA reads as TGTGCCAGCAGCTATGCACCCCCGGGACAGGGACCCGAGCAGTACTTC. The chain recombines TRBV7-2 with TRBJ2-7; TRBD1 agrees at 9 bases. The CDR3 has 16 amino acids. Germline V lookup: CDR1 SGHTA, CDR2 FQGNSA. J was trimmed by 6 bases and V by 4 bases; bases with no gene match: 13.

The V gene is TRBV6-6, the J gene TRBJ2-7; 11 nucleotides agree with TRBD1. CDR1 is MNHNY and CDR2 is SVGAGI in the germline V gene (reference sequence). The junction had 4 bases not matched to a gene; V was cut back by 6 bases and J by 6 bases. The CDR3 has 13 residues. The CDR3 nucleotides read TGTGCCAGCAGGTGGACAGGGGGCAGCGAGCAGTACTTC. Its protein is CASRWTGGSEQYF.

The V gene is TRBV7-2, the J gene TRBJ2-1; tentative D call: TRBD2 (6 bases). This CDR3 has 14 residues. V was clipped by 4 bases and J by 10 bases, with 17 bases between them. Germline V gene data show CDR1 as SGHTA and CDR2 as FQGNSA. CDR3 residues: CASSSSQAGREQFF. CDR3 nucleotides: TGTGCCAGCAGCTCTTCACAAGCGGGCCGGGAGCAGTTCTTC. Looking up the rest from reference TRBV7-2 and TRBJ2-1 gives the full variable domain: GAGVSQSPSNKVTEKGKDVELRCDPISGHTALYWYRQSLGQGLEFLIYFQGNSAPDKSGLPSDRFSAERTGGSVSTLTIQRTQQEDSAVYLCASSSSQAGREQFFGPGTRLTVL.

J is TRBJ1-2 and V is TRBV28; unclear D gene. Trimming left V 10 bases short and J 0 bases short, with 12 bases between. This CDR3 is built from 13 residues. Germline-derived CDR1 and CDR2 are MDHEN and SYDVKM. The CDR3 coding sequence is TGTGCCACCGTTGGTGCCTCTAACTATGGCTACACCTTC. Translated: CATVGASNYGYTF.

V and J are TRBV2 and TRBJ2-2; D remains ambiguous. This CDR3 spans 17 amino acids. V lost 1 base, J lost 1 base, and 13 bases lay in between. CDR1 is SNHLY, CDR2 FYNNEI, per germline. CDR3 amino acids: CASSEGRTALNTGELFF. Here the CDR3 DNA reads TGTGCCAGCAGTGAAGGCCGAACTGCCCTGAACACCGGGGAGCTGTTTTTT.

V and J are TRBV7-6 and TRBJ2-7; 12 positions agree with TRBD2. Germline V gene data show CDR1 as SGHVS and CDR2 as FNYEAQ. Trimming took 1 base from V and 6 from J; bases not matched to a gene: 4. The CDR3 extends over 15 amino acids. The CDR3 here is CASSLVASGRVEQYF. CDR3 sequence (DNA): TGTGCCAGCAGCTTAGTCGCTAGCGGGAGGGTCGAGCAGTACTTC.

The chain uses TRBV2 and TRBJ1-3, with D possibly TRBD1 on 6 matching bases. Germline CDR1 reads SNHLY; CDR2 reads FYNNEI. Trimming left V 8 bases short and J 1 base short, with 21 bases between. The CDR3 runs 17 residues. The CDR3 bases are TGTGCCAGCTATTCTCCAGGGGCTCCCCCATCTGGAAACACCATATATTTT. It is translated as CASYSPGAPPSGNTIYF.

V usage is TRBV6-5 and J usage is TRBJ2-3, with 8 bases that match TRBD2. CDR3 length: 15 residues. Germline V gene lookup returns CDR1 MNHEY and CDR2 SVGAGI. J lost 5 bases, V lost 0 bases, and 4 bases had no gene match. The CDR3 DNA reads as TGTGCCAGCAGTTACTCAGCGGGAGTTCAAGATACGCAGTATTTT. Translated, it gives CASSYSAGVQDTQYF.

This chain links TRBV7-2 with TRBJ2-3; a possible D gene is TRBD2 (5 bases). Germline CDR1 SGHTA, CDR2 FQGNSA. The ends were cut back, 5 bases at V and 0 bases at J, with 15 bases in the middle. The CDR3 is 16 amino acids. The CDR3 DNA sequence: TGTGCCAGCAGCCCCGGGGAGCGCGTAAGCACAGATACGCAGTATTTT. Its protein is CASSPGERVSTDTQYF.

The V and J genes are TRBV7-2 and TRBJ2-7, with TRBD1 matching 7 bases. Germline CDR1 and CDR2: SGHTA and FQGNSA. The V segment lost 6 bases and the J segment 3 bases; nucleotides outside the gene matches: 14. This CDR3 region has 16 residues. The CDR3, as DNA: TGTGCCAGCAGGCACCAACAGGGGCCCCAGATCTACGAGCAGTACTTC. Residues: CASRHQQGPQIYEQYF.

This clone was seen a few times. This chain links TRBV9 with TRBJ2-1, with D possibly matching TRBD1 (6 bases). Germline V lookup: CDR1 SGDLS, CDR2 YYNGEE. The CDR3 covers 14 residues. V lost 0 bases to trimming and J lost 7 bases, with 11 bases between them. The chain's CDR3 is CASSVEGRGNEQFF. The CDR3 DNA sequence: TGTGCCAGCAGCGTAGAGGGTAGGGGGAATGAGCAGTTCTTC.

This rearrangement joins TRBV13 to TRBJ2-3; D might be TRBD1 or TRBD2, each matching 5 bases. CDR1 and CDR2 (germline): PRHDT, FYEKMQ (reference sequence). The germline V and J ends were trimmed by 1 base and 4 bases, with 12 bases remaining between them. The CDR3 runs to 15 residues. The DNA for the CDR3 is TGTGCCAGCAGCTTAGCAGGGTCCGGGGCAGATACGCAGTATTTT. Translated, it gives CASSLAGSGADTQYF.

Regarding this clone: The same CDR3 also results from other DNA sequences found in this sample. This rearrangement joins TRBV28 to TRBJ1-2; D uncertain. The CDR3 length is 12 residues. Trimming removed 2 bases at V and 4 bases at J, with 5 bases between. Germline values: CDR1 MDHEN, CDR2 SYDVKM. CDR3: CASSLRAYGYTF. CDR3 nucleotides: TGTGCCAGCAGTTTAAGGGCCTATGGCTACACCTTC.

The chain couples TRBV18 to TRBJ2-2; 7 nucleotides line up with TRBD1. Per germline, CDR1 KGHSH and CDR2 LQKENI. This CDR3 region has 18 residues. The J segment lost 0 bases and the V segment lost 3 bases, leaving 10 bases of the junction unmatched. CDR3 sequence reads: CASSPPRADRANTGELFF. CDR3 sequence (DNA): TGTGCCAGCTCACCCCCGCGAGCAGACAGGGCGAACACCGGGGAGCTGTTTTTT.

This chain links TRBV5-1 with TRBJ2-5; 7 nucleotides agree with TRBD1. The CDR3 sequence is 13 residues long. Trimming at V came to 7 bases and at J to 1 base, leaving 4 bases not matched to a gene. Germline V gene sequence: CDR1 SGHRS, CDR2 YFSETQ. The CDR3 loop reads CASCSGGQETQYF. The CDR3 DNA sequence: TGCGCCAGCTGTTCAGGGGGCCAAGAGACCCAGTACTTC.

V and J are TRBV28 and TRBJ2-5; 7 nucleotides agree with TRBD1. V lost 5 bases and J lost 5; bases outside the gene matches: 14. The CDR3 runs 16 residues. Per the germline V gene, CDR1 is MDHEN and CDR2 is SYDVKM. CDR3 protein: CASSTGDPGKEETQYF. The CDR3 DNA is TGTGCCAGCAGTACAGGGGACCCCGGGAAAGAGGAGACCCAGTACTTC.

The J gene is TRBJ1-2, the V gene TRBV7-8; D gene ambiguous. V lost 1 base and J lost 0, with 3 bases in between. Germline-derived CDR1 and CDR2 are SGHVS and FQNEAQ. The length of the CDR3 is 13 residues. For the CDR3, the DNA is TGTGCCAGCAGCTTAGAAACTAACTATGGCTACACCTTC. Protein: CASSLETNYGYTF.

CDR3 sequence reads: CASSQAMGSTNTGELFF. CDR3 in DNA: TGCGCCAGCAGCCAAGCAATGGGATCCACGAACACCGGGGAGCTGTTTTTT. The chain recombines TRBV4-1 with TRBJ2-2, with D unresolved. V was cut by 1 base and J by 0 bases, with 12 bases left in between. Germline V lookup: CDR1 MGHRA, CDR2 YSYEKL. CDR3 length equals 17 residues.

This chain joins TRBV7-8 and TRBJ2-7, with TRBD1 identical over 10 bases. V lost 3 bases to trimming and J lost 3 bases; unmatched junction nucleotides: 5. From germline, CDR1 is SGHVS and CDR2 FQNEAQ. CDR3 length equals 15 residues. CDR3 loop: CASSFVGQGGYEQYF. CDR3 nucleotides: TGTGCCAGCAGCTTTGTAGGACAGGGGGGCTACGAGCAGTACTTC.

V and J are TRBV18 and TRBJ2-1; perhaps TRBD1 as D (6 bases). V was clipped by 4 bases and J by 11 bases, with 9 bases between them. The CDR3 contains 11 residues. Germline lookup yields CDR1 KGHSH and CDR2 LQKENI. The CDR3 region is CASSLQGKQFF. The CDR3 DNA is TGTGCCAGCTCACTACAGGGAAAGCAGTTCTTC.

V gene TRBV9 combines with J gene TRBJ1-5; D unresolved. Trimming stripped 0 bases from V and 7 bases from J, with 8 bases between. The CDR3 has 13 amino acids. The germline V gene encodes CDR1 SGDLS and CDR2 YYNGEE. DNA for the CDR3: TGTGCCAGCAGCGTAGGTGAGAGGCAGCCCCAGCATTTT. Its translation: CASSVGERQPQHF.

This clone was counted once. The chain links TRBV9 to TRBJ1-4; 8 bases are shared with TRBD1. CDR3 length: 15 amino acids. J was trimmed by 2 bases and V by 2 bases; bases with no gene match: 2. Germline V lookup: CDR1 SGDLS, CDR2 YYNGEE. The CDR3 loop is CASSVGQGTNEKLFF. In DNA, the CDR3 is TGTGCCAGCAGCGTCGGACAGGGTACTAATGAAAAACTGTTTTTT.

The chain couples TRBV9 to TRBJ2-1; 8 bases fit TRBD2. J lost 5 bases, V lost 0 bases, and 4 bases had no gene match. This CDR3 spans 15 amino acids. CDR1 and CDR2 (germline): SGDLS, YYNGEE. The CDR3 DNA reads TGTGCCAGCAGCGTAGGAACTAGCGGCGACAATGAGCAGTTCTTC. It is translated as CASSVGTSGDNEQFF.

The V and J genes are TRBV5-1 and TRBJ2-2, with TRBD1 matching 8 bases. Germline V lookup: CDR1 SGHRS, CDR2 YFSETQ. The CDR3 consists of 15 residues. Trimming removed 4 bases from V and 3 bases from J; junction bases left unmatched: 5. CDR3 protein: CASSTRDRYTGELFF. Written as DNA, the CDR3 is TGCGCCAGCAGCACCCGGGACAGGTACACCGGGGAGCTGTTTTTT. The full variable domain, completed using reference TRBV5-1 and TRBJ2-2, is KAGVTQTPRYLIKTRGQQVTLSCSPISGHRSVSWYQQTPGQGLQFLFEYFSETQRNKGNFPGRFSGRQFSNSRSEMNVSTLELGDSALYLCASSTRDRYTGELFFGEGSRLTVL.